The following is a TCR beta chain sequence with its context. This entry is derived from a study of blood T cell repertoires in COVID-19. Study overall: Sites in the United States, Italy and Spain provided acute and convalescent COVID-19 samples. From T cells, B-cell-depleted T cells, or PBMCs came the material, which was cDNA or gDNA.

Study processing details: Estimation of nucleated cell counts relied on the amplification of reference gene primers. TCRdb's table, derived via immunoSEQ multiplex PCR, lists solely in-frame clones and lacks some. For V, J and clone size, that table is used; D and trimming come from the DNA. The table records more than 95,000 clones, around 74% of them present only once. This CDR3 spans 15 amino acids. V shed 6 bases, J shed 4 bases, and the junction held 4 bases outside the gene matches. From germline, CDR1 is MNHEY and CDR2 SMNVEV (reference sequence). The sequence came from a woman between 65 and 79 years old with acute or convalescent COVID-19. The V gene is TRBV27, the J gene TRBJ2-6, with TRBD1 matching over 9 bases. The sample comprised peripheral blood. CDR3 nucleotides: TGTGCCAGCAGGTACAGGGGGCTCGGGGCCAACGTCCTGACTTTC. It translates to CASRYRGLGANVLTF.